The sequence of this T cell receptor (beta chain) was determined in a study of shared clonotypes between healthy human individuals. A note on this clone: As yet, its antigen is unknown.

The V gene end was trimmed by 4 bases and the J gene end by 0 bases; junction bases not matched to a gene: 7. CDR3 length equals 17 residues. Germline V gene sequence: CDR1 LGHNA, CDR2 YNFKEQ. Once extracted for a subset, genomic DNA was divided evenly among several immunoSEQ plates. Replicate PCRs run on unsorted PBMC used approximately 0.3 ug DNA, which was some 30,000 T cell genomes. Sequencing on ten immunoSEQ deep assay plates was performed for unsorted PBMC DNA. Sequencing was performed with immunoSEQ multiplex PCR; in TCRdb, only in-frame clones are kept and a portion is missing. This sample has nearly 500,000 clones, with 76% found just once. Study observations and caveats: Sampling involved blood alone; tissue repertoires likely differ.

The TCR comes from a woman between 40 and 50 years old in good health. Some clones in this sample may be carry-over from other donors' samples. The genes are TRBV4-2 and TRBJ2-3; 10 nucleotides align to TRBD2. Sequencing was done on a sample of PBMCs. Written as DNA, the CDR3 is TGTGCCAGCAGCCTAAAGACTAGCGGGTCTAGCACAGATACGCAGTATTTT. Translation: CASSLKTSGSSTDTQYF.